This T cell receptor beta chain emerged from a study of CD8+CD57+ T cells in acquired aplastic anemia. Whole-study context: Yields of DNA that came from sorted CD4+ and CD8+ cells averaged approximately 3.2 ug. Study observations and caveats: The study identified more than 25 CD8+ CDR3 sequences shared by patients and controls.

According to the study, genomic DNA was the template for TCR beta VDJ and CDR3 profiling. TCRdb processed the reads anew with MiXCR; each CDR3 protein has one entry. The profile shows 150,000 to 180,000 distinct CDR3 sequences, approximately 52% of them singletons. Germline V gives CDR1 MGHDK, CDR2 SYGVNS. Trimming took 2 bases from V and 7 from J, leaving 8 bases between them. The CDR3 runs 12 residues. A few counts support this clonotype. Antigen unknown. Only patients with CD8+CD57+ cell expansion on flow cytometry were chosen for sequencing. The specimen was sorted CD4+, CD8+, or CD8+CD57+ T cells (not recorded which) from PBMCs. The sequence was obtained from a human donor with aplastic anemia. The chain joins TRBV25-1 to TRBJ1-1; no clear D gene. As DNA, the CDR3 is TGTGCCAGCAGTGAAGGCAGAAATGAAGCTTTCTTT. Protein product: CASSEGRNEAFF.